The 32 T cell receptor beta chains below all came from one sample that was sequenced in a study of cytomegalovirus exposure and HLA in healthy donors. PCR was performed using 60 Vbeta and 13 Jbeta primers. Profiled with immunoSEQ multiplex PCR; TCRdb holds only in-frame clones, not every one. This table has about 170,000 clones, about three quarters appearing once. Sequencing was performed on PBMCs. Receptors originate from a female donor in good health and CMV-seronegative.

J is TRBJ1-2 and V is TRBV5-1, with 7 bases aligning to TRBD1. The CDR3 sequence is 14 residues long. Germline V gene sequence: CDR1 SGHRS, CDR2 YFSETQ. V dropped 2 bases and J dropped 4; count of bases not matched to a gene: 5. CDR3 DNA sequence: TGCGCCAGCAGCTTTACAGGGGCCGGCTATGGCTACACCTTC. This codes for CASSFTGAGYGYTF.

The genes are TRBV13 and TRBJ1-1; TRBD1 matches 9 bases. This CDR3 spans 14 amino acids. J lost 4 bases, V lost 4 bases, and 4 bases had no gene match. Germline CDR1 is PRHDT and CDR2 is FYEKMQ (reference sequence). CDR3 DNA: TGTGCCAGCAGCTGGACAGGGGTTGGCACTGAAGCTTTCTTT. It specifies CASSWTGVGTEAFF. Complete variable domain (other parts from reference TRBV13 and TRBJ1-1): AAGVIQSPRHLIKEKRETATLKCYPIPRHDTVYWYQQGPGQDPQFLISFYEKMQSDKGSIPDRFSAQQFSDYHSELNMSSLELGDSALYFCASSWTGVGTEAFFGQGTRLTVV.

The chain recombines TRBV30 with TRBJ1-5; 7 nucleotides align to TRBD1. CDR1 is GTSNPN and CDR2 is SVGIG in the germline V gene (reference sequence). This CDR3 spans 14 amino acids. V lost 1 base, J lost 5 bases, and 5 bases stayed unmatched. The CDR3 region is CAWSGDRADQPQHF. The CDR3 DNA reads TGTGCCTGGAGTGGAGACAGGGCGGATCAGCCCCAGCATTTT.

This chain connects TRBV6-5 to TRBJ1-2; TRBD1 might be the D (6 bases). The ends were cut back, 6 bases at V and 2 bases at J, with 16 bases in the middle. Germline V gives CDR1 MNHEY, CDR2 SVGAGI. The length of the CDR3 is 15 residues. The CDR3 DNA is TGTGCCAGCAGCACGAAGACACAGGGAAACTATGGCTACACCTTC. Its translation is CASSTKTQGNYGYTF.

The chain employs TRBV10-3 and TRBJ2-7; D not resolved. The CDR3 runs 11 residues. Germline CDR1 and CDR2: ENHRY and SYGVKD. V was cut by 4 bases and J by 5 bases, with 6 bases left in between. In DNA form, the CDR3 reads TGTGCCATCAGTGGTTCGGACGAGCAGTACTTC. Translated, it gives CAISGSDEQYF.

V is TRBV30 and J is TRBJ2-3; 11 positions agree with TRBD2. Unmatched junction bases numbered 17, after V lost 7 bases and J lost 5 bases. Germline V gene sequence: CDR1 GTSNPN, CDR2 SVGIG (reference sequence). CDR3 size: 17 residues. CDR3 in amino acids: CALNRSPSGRPGDTQYF. CDR3 sequence (DNA): TGTGCCTTAAATCGGAGTCCTAGCGGGAGGCCTGGAGATACGCAGTATTTT.

V is TRBV29-1 and J is TRBJ2-5; the match to TRBD1 covers 7 bases. The CDR3 sequence is 12 residues long. From germline, CDR1 is SQVTM and CDR2 ANQGSEA. Germline trimming cut 4 bases from V and 5 bases from J; bases unmatched to any gene: 4. CDR3 nucleotides: TGCAGCGTTGGGCGCAGGGGGGAGACCCAGTACTTC. The encoded protein is CSVGRRGETQYF.

The J gene is TRBJ1-4, the V gene TRBV7-3; D unresolved. CDR1 SGHTA and CDR2 FQGTGA come from the germline V gene. The CDR3 runs to 16 residues. V lost 0 bases and J 0 bases, leaving 8 bases between the germline ends. Here the CDR3 reads CASSLTIRATNEKLFF. CDR3 DNA sequence: TGTGCCAGCAGCTTAACGATCCGGGCAACTAATGAAAAACTGTTTTTT.

The rearrangement joins TRBV12-5 to TRBJ1-6, with 7 bases fitting TRBD1. CDR3 size: 15 residues. Germline V CDR1 and CDR2: LGHNT, FRNRAP. V shed 6 bases and J 5 bases; nucleotides not matched to a gene: 7. The CDR3 here is CASGPPTGDNSPLHF. Written as DNA, the CDR3 is TGTGCTAGTGGCCCCCCTACAGGGGATAATTCACCCCTCCACTTT.

The chain has TRBV21-1 and TRBJ2-7; the table's D call, TRBD1, was not checked against the DNA. TRBV21-1 is recorded as a pseudogene. This CDR3 is 16 amino acids long. As DNA, the CDR3 is TGTGCCAGCAGCGACCGGGACAGGCCCGTAGCATACGAGCAGTACTTC. Translated, it gives CASSDRDRPVAYEQYF.

The chain has TRBV5-5 and TRBJ2-3, with D perhaps TRBD2 (6 bases). The CDR3 covers 16 residues. Germline assignment: CDR1 SGHKS and CDR2 YYEKEE (reference sequence). Trimming cost V 4 bases and J 2 bases, with 17 bases left between them. The CDR3 sequence: CASSDGPGLDTDTQYF. In DNA, the CDR3 is TGTGCCAGCAGCGACGGGCCGGGACTCGACACAGATACGCAGTATTTT.

The J gene is TRBJ1-1, the V gene TRBV18; 12 bases are shared with TRBD1. The CDR3 is 14 amino acids. J lost 8 bases, V lost 3 bases, and 4 bases had no gene match. The germline V gene encodes CDR1 KGHSH and CDR2 LQKENI. The CDR3 region has the DNA TGTGCCAGCTCACCCGGGACAGGGGGCCTCGAAGCTTTCTTT. Its protein is CASSPGTGGLEAFF.

The chain carries TRBV5-6 and TRBJ2-1; 7 nucleotides agree with TRBD2. J was trimmed by 7 bases and V by 3 bases; bases with no gene match: 4. Germline values: CDR1 SGHDT, CDR2 YYEEEE. CDR3 length: 13 residues. The CDR3 protein is CASSSGRANEQFF. The CDR3 region has the DNA TGTGCCAGCAGCTCGGGGAGGGCGAATGAGCAGTTCTTC.

This chain links TRBV5-1 with TRBJ2-7; 9 positions match TRBD1. Germline V gene sequence: CDR1 SGHRS, CDR2 YFSETQ. This CDR3 region has 14 residues. V shed 3 bases and J 4 bases; nucleotides not matched to a gene: 5. This CDR3 reads CASSWGQGDYEQYF. The CDR3 bases are TGCGCCAGCAGCTGGGGACAGGGAGATTACGAGCAGTACTTC.

The chain carries TRBV19 and TRBJ1-3; 9 positions match TRBD1. CDR1 is LNHDA, CDR2 SQIVND, per germline (reference sequence). The V segment lost 7 bases and the J segment 3 bases; nucleotides outside the gene matches: 7. This CDR3 spans 15 amino acids. As DNA, the CDR3 is TGTGCCAGTACCGACGCGGGACAGGGTGGAAACACCATATATTTT. It encodes CASTDAGQGGNTIYF.

The V and J genes are TRBV11-1 and TRBJ2-7; D is uncertain. This CDR3 has 12 residues. Germline assignment: CDR1 SGHAT and CDR2 FQDESV (reference sequence). Trimming removed 4 bases at V and 7 bases at J, with 11 bases between. CDR3 nucleotide sequence: TGTGCCAGCAGCTCTACTCCCTGGGAGCAGTACTTC. Amino acid sequence: CASSSTPWEQYF.

As DNA, the CDR3 is TGCGCCAGCAGCCAGGCTAGCGGGGACTACGAGCAGTACTTC. Translating it yields CASSQASGDYEQYF. The chain has TRBV5-1 and TRBJ2-7; 9 nucleotides match TRBD2. CDR1 and CDR2 from the germline V gene are SGHRS and YFSETQ. Losses at the gene ends were 4 bases for V and 3 bases for J; bases not matched to a gene: 5. The CDR3 spans 14 residues. The full variable domain, completed using reference TRBV5-1 and TRBJ2-7, is KAGVTQTPRYLIKTRGQQVTLSCSPISGHRSVSWYQQTPGQGLQFLFEYFSETQRNKGNFPGRFSGRQFSNSRSEMNVSTLELGDSALYLCASSQASGDYEQYFGPGTRLTVT.

The rearrangement uses TRBV7-2 and TRBJ1-5, with no clear D. Germline CDR1 SGHTA, CDR2 FQGNSA. The CDR3 has 13 amino acids. Trimming took off 2 bases at V and 4 bases at J, with 6 bases between the two ends. The CDR3 sequence: CASSLLVNQPQHF. For the CDR3, the DNA is TGTGCCAGCAGCTTACTCGTGAATCAGCCCCAGCATTTT.

The chain carries TRBV5-4 and TRBJ1-1, with 7 nucleotides matching TRBD1. The germline CDR1 and CDR2 sequences are SGHNT and YYREEE (reference sequence). CDR3 length equals 12 residues. With V trimmed by 4 bases and J by 7 bases, 4 bases remained unmatched. CDR3 sequence reads: CASSDDRDEAFF. The CDR3 nucleotides are TGTGCCAGCAGCGATGACAGGGATGAAGCTTTCTTT.

The chain joins TRBV27 to TRBJ2-7; D is possibly TRBD1 (6 bases). Trimming removed 8 bases from V and 0 bases from J, with 20 bases in between. Germline-derived CDR1 and CDR2 are MNHEY and SMNVEV (reference sequence). The CDR3 runs to 16 residues. The CDR3 DNA sequence: TGTGCCAGCCGTGTACAGGGTCCCTATAGCTCCTACGAGCAGTACTTC. It is translated as CASRVQGPYSSYEQYF.

J is TRBJ1-2 and V is TRBV6-4; possible D gene TRBD1, 5 bases. CDR1 and CDR2 from the germline V gene are MRHNA and SNTAGT. V was pared by 4 bases and J by 4 bases, with 16 bases between. This CDR3 spans 15 amino acids. CDR3 region: CASSAGVGQFYGYTF. Written as DNA, the CDR3 is TGTGCCAGCAGTGCGGGGGTCGGGCAGTTCTATGGCTACACCTTC.

V gene TRBV19 combines with J gene TRBJ2-5; TRBD1 might be the D (7 bases). CDR3 size: 15 residues. Trimming took off 5 bases at V and 5 bases at J, with 18 bases between the two ends. The germline gives CDR1 LNHDA, CDR2 SQIVND (reference sequence). CDR3 loop: CASSPRDSFQETQYF. DNA of the CDR3: TGTGCCAGTAGTCCGCGGGACAGCTTCCAGGAGACCCAGTACTTC.

A single count supports this clone. V gene TRBV29-1 combines with J gene TRBJ1-2; D remains ambiguous. The CDR3 has 12 amino acids. Germline lookup yields CDR1 SQVTM and CDR2 ANQGSEA. This CDR3 reads CSGHGPDYGYTF. The CDR3 DNA is TGCAGTGGTCATGGGCCTGACTATGGCTACACCTTC.

The gene calls are TRBV11-3 and TRBJ2-3; 8 nucleotides align to TRBD2. This CDR3 comprises 14 residues. Per the germline V gene, CDR1 is SGHNT and CDR2 is YENEEA. Trimming took 5 bases from V and 3 from J; bases not matched to a gene: 4. The CDR3 sequence is CASSPGRGTDTQYF. CDR3 nucleotides: TGTGCCAGCAGCCCCGGGAGGGGTACAGATACGCAGTATTTT.

CDR3 coding DNA: TGTGCCAGCAGCTCCCCAAGAGGCGGGAGTGGGTCCTACGAGCAGTACTTC. Translating gives CASSSPRGGSGSYEQYF. This chain connects TRBV7-9 to TRBJ2-7, with 7 bases identical to TRBD2. This CDR3 has 17 amino acids. The trim removed 4 bases at V and 1 base at J, leaving 13 bases unmatched. Germline loops: CDR1 SEHNR, CDR2 FQNEAQ (reference sequence). The complete variable domain, with remaining parts taken from reference TRBV7-9 and TRBJ2-7, reads DTGVSQNPRHKITKRGQNVTFRCDPISEHNRLYWYRQTLGQGPEFLTYFQNEAQLEKSRLLSDRFSAERPKGSFSTLEIQRTEQGDSAMYLCASSSPRGGSGSYEQYFGPGTRLTVT.

The chain links TRBV2 to TRBJ1-5; 9 bases are shared with TRBD1. This CDR3 contains 15 residues. Germline V gene sequence: CDR1 SNHLY, CDR2 FYNNEI. J was trimmed by 7 bases and V by 4 bases; bases with no gene match: 8. CDR3 sequence reads: CASSAGQGGWQPQHF. CDR3 DNA sequence: TGTGCCAGCAGTGCGGGACAGGGCGGTTGGCAGCCCCAGCATTTT.

The chain employs TRBV18 and TRBJ2-3; 11 nucleotides align to TRBD2. From germline, CDR1 is KGHSH and CDR2 LQKENI. J was trimmed by 0 bases and V by 4 bases; bases with no gene match: 3. The CDR3 extends over 16 amino acids. The CDR3 DNA reads TGTGCCAGCTCACTACTAGCGGGGGCGAGCACAGATACGCAGTATTTT. Translating it yields CASSLLAGASTDTQYF. Combining the CDR3 with reference TRBV18 and TRBJ2-3 gives the whole variable domain NAGVMQNPRHLVRRRGQEARLRCSPMKGHSHVYWYRQLPEEGLKFMVYLQKENIIDESGMPKERFSAEFPKEGPSILRIQQVVRGDSAAYFCASSLLAGASTDTQYFGPGTRLTVL.

There are a few counts of this clone. The rearrangement links TRBV18 to TRBJ1-1, with 7 bases aligning to TRBD1. This CDR3 contains 13 residues. Germline V gives CDR1 KGHSH, CDR2 LQKENI. V gave up 6 bases and J gave up 5 bases; unmatched junction bases: 6. The chain's CDR3 is CASSRTGQTEAFF. The CDR3 DNA reads TGTGCCAGCTCGCGGACAGGCCAGACTGAAGCTTTCTTT.

The chain links TRBV7-2 to TRBJ2-3; TRBD2 matches 8 bases. This CDR3 is built from 19 residues. V gave up 4 bases and J gave up 0 bases; unmatched junction bases: 15. Germline lookup yields CDR1 SGHTA and CDR2 FQGNSA. The CDR3 nucleotides are TGTGCCAGCAGCTCACCTTCGGGGGGGCTAGCGGCTAGCACAGATACGCAGTATTTT. Amino acids: CASSSPSGGLAASTDTQYF.

J is TRBJ1-2 and V is TRBV11-2, with D possibly being TRBD1 (5 bases). V dropped 0 bases and J dropped 5 bases, with 7 bases sitting between them. Looked up from germline, CDR1 is SGHAT and CDR2 is FQNNGV. The CDR3 extends over 13 amino acids. This chain's CDR3 is CASSLEAGYGYTF. In DNA, the CDR3 is TGTGCCAGCAGCTTAGAGGCAGGGTATGGCTACACCTTC. Looking up the rest from reference TRBV11-2 and TRBJ1-2 gives the full variable domain: EAGVAQSPRYKIIEKRQSVAFWCNPISGHATLYWYQQILGQGPKLLIQFQNNGVVDDSQLPKDRFSAERLKGVDSTLKIQPAKLEDSAVYLCASSLEAGYGYTFGSGTRLTVV.

This chain joins TRBV6-6 and TRBJ1-2, with 11 bases matching TRBD1. The CDR3 loop spans 14 amino acids. V was pared by 10 bases and J by 7 bases, with 11 bases of the junction left unmatched. In germline, CDR1 is MNHNY, CDR2 SVGAGI (reference sequence). CDR3 coding DNA: TGTGCCATTGACACCGGGACAGGGGGTCTTGGCTACACCTTC. Protein sequence: CAIDTGTGGLGYTF.

CDR3 coding DNA: TGTGCCTGGAGCCGAAGACTTACCAGCTACGAGCAGTACTTC. Translating it yields CAWSRRLTSYEQYF. The rearrangement joins TRBV30 to TRBJ2-7; no clear D. V was shortened by 3 bases and J by 3 bases, with 15 bases between the two germline ends. The CDR3 contains 14 residues. Germline values: CDR1 GTSNPN, CDR2 SVGIG (reference sequence).